The 17 T cell receptor beta chains below come from one sample, sequenced in a study of shared clonotypes between healthy human individuals. Generated by immunoSEQ multiplex PCR, the TCRdb table keeps only in-frame clones and is missing some. In the table there are 950,000 to 1,100,000 clones, roughly 74% of which are singletons. The sequenced sample was memory CD4+ T cells from PBMCs. Noted subset: CD45RA-negative fraction. These TCRs come from a young man in good health. Some clones in this sample may be carry-over from other donors' samples.

The genes are TRBV7-2 and TRBJ2-3; 9 positions agree with TRBD2. Germline assignment: CDR1 SGHTA and CDR2 FQGNSA. The CDR3 covers 14 residues. The J segment lost 2 bases and the V segment lost 5 bases, leaving 2 bases of the junction unmatched. The CDR3 nucleotides read TGTGCCAGCAGCCGACTAGCGGCCACAGATACGCAGTATTTT. Translated: CASSRLAATDTQYF.

This clone appeared once. The chain carries TRBV18 and TRBJ2-3; TRBD1 matches at 9 bases. V dropped 6 bases and J dropped 4; count of bases not matched to a gene: 5. The CDR3 contains 14 residues. Per germline, CDR1 KGHSH and CDR2 LQKENI. For the CDR3, the DNA is TGTGCCAGCTCTGAACAGGGGGCGGCAGATACGCAGTATTTT. It translates to CASSEQGAADTQYF.

The chain recombines TRBV28 with TRBJ2-3; 7 bases are a match to TRBD2. There are 15 residues in the CDR3. Looked up from germline, CDR1 is MDHEN and CDR2 is SYDVKM. Unmatched junction bases numbered 6, after V lost 5 bases and J lost 1 base. In DNA, the CDR3 is TGTGCCAGCAGTATTAAGCGGGGACGCACAGATACGCAGTATTTT. It specifies CASSIKRGRTDTQYF.

The chain is built from TRBV5-1 and TRBJ2-5; D uncertain. V was clipped by 1 base and J by 2 bases, with 6 bases between them. The CDR3 consists of 13 residues. Germline V lookup: CDR1 SGHRS, CDR2 YFSETQ. This CDR3 reads CASSLKGQETQYF. In nucleotides, the CDR3 is TGCGCCAGCAGCTTGAAGGGACAAGAGACCCAGTACTTC.

In its sample, this clone was seen once. The chain joins TRBV5-1 to TRBJ2-3, with 9 nucleotides matching TRBD2. Germline loops: CDR1 SGHRS, CDR2 YFSETQ. V gave up 3 bases and J gave up 0 bases; unmatched junction bases: 5. CDR3 size: 16 residues. CDR3: CASSSDGLASTDTQYF. CDR3 nucleotides: TGCGCCAGCAGCTCGGATGGACTAGCGAGCACAGATACGCAGTATTTT.

The chain joins TRBV2 to TRBJ2-2, with TRBD2 matching over 9 bases. CDR1 and CDR2 (germline): SNHLY, FYNNEI. The V and J ends lost 7 bases and 4 bases, in that order; junction bases with no gene match: 7. This CDR3 is built from 15 residues. The CDR3 DNA reads TGTGCCAGCACCCCCCTAGCGGGAAGCACCGGGGAGCTGTTTTTT. Translating gives CASTPLAGSTGELFF.

This chain links TRBV19 with TRBJ2-7, with TRBD2 matching 7 bases. The V gene end was trimmed by 5 bases and the J gene end by 7 bases; junction bases not matched to a gene: 8. The CDR3 loop spans 13 amino acids. Per the germline V gene, CDR1 is LNHDA and CDR2 is SQIVND (reference sequence). CDR3 sequence reads: CASSRSIGGEQYF. The DNA of the CDR3 is TGTGCCAGTAGTCGCTCGATCGGGGGGGAGCAGTACTTC.

This rearrangement joins TRBV30 to TRBJ1-5, with TRBD1 matching over 10 bases. This CDR3 region has 17 residues. J lost 3 bases, V lost 2 bases, and 10 bases had no gene match. Per germline, CDR1 GTSNPN and CDR2 SVGIG (reference sequence). The CDR3 spells CAWSPPLGQGLNQPQHF. CDR3 bases: TGTGCCTGGAGTCCACCCCTGGGACAGGGGCTCAATCAGCCCCAGCATTTT.

The chain employs TRBV5-1 and TRBJ2-5, with 7 bases aligning to TRBD1. This CDR3 comprises 13 residues. Losses at the gene ends were 3 bases for V and 5 bases for J; bases not matched to a gene: 4. Germline V lookup: CDR1 SGHRS, CDR2 YFSETQ. This chain's CDR3 is CASSYRGRETQYF. CDR3 nucleotides: TGCGCCAGCAGCTACAGGGGAAGGGAGACCCAGTACTTC.

In nucleotides, the CDR3 is TGCGCCAGCAGCTTAAACCAGGGGTCCGATGAGCAGTTCTTC. The encoded protein is CASSLNQGSDEQFF. The chain has TRBV5-1 and TRBJ2-1; TRBD1 might be the D (6 bases). The CDR3 loop spans 14 amino acids. Trimming stripped 2 bases from V and 8 bases from J, with 14 bases between. Germline-derived CDR1 and CDR2 are SGHRS and YFSETQ.

The table lists this clone with many counts. The sample carries other DNA sequences with the same CDR3. The chain joins TRBV20-1 to TRBJ1-2; D call uncertain. CDR3 length: 11 amino acids. Germline assignment: CDR1 DFQATT and CDR2 SNEGSKA (reference sequence). Here the CDR3 reads CSAGLFNGYTF. DNA for the CDR3: TGCAGCGCAGGCCTCTTTAATGGCTACACCTTC.

This chain connects TRBV20-1 to TRBJ1-6, with TRBD1 identical over 8 bases. Germline CDR1 and CDR2: DFQATT and SNEGSKA (reference sequence). The CDR3 has 11 residues. V shed 8 bases and J 14 bases; nucleotides not matched to a gene: 8. In DNA, the CDR3 is TGCAGTCCCAAGACAGGGGATGCCCTCCACTTT. Translating it yields CSPKTGDALHF.

The chain combines TRBV5-4 with TRBJ2-5, with a tentative D call TRBD2 (5 bases). This CDR3 has 14 amino acids. The V end was cut by 4 bases, the J end by 1 base, with 11 bases between. Germline V CDR1 and CDR2: SGHNT, YYREEE (reference sequence). The CDR3 region has the DNA TGTGCCAGCAGCCCCCGGGGAGTCCAAGAGACCCAGTACTTC. It codes for CASSPRGVQETQYF.

The chain has TRBV11-2 and TRBJ1-5; D uncertain. The CDR3 contains 19 residues. Germline V gene data show CDR1 as SGHAT and CDR2 as FQNNGV. Trimming pared 0 bases from V and 1 base from J, leaving 19 bases between. CDR3 nucleotides: TGTGCCAGCAGCTTAGATCGGGCTGTACGGGAGATAAGCAATCAGCCCCAGCATTTT. Protein sequence: CASSLDRAVREISNQPQHF.

This clone came up a few times. V is TRBV7-7 and J is TRBJ2-5; D is possibly TRBD2 (6 bases). The CDR3 is made up of 13 amino acids. V was clipped by 5 bases and J by 5 bases, with 12 bases between them. Germline-derived CDR1 and CDR2 are SSHAT and FNYEAQ (reference sequence). CDR3 sequence: CASSQGGLETQYF. In nucleotides, the CDR3 is TGTGCCAGCAGCCAGGGAGGTTTGGAGACCCAGTACTTC.

The chain uses TRBV9 and TRBJ1-1; D might be TRBD1 (6 bases). Germline values: CDR1 SGDLS, CDR2 YYNGEE. Trimming removed 4 bases from V and 1 base from J, with 20 bases in between. The CDR3 has 17 amino acids. CDR3 sequence (DNA): TGTGCCAGCAGCCCCCAGGGGAGGGGGATAGGGAACACTGAAGCTTTCTTT. Translated, it gives CASSPQGRGIGNTEAFF.

The CDR3 DNA follows: TGTGCCAGCAGCTTAGTTCTAGGGGTGGGTCAGCCCCAGCATTTT. The encoded protein is CASSLVLGVGQPQHF. The chain is built from TRBV5-5 and TRBJ1-5; perhaps TRBD1 as D (5 bases). Germline V gene sequence: CDR1 SGHKS, CDR2 YYEKEE (reference sequence). Trimming took 2 bases from V and 6 from J, leaving 15 bases between them. The CDR3 is made up of 15 amino acids. The full variable domain, in which reference TRBV5-5 and TRBJ1-5 provide the parts outside the CDR3, is DAGVTQSPTHLIKTRGQQVTLRCSPISGHKSVSWYQQVLGQGPQFIFQYYEKEERGRGNFPDRFSARQFPNYSSELNVNALLLGDSALYLCASSLVLGVGQPQHFGDGTRLSIL.